These T cell receptor beta chains were read from a single sample in a study of OX40 agonist ivuxolimab in advanced cancers. Produced via immunoSEQ multiplex PCR; TCRdb's table is partial and in-frame only. The sample carries under 8,500 clones, around 80% recorded once. Specimen: CD4+ or CD8+ T cells sorted from blood, collected in a trial of the OX40 agonist ivuxolimab. These receptors all come from an adult with an advanced solid tumor such as melanoma, head and neck, liver or kidney cancer. Each CDR3 is given with its conserved first and last residue. A D gene is named only where the DNA matches it firmly. A row's size may be missing; if present it is once, few, many or a size class.

J: TRBJ2-5; size: NA; D: NA; V: TRBV11-2; DNA: TGTGCCAGCAGCCCGCTTAGGGTGGAGGAGGAACAAGAGACCCAGTACTTC; CDR3: CASSPLRVEEEQETQYF
J: TRBJ2-3; size: few; D: NA; V: TRBV7-9; DNA: TGTGCCAGCAGCCTTGATGGGGGCTTTAGCACAGATACGCAGTATTTT; CDR3: CASSLDGGFSTDTQYF
J: TRBJ2-7; size: NA; D: NA; V: TRBV5-1; DNA: TGCGCCAGCAGCTTGTGGGGTCCGGGTTCCTACGAGCAGTACTTC; CDR3: CASSLWGPGSYEQYF
J: TRBJ2-2; size: few; D: TRBD2; V: TRBV7-9; DNA: TGTGCCAGCAGCGCAGCGGGGGCGGGCACCGGGGAGCTGTTTTTT; CDR3: CASSAAGAGTGELFF
J: TRBJ2-2; size: NA; D: NA; V: TRBV6-4; DNA: TGTGCCAGTCGGTTTTCTGGCGCCGGGGAGCTGTTTTTT; CDR3: CASRFSGAGELFF
J: TRBJ2-4; size: NA; D: NA; V: TRBV29-1; DNA: TGCAGCGTGCGGGCCTCTGGAAACATTCAGTACTTC; CDR3: CSVRASGNIQYF
J: TRBJ1-1; size: NA; D: NA; V: TRBV7-9; DNA: TGTGCCAGCACCAATGGGGGGACCGAAGCTTTCTTT; CDR3: CASTNGGTEAFF
J: TRBJ1-2; size: few; D: NA; V: TRBV5-5; DNA: TGTGCCAGCAGACCTACGGTGGTCGATGGCTACACCTTC; CDR3: CASRPTVVDGYTF
J: TRBJ1-1; size: once; D: NA; V: TRBV25-1; DNA: TGTGCCAGCATTAAAGGCTCTGAAGCTTTCTTT; CDR3: CASIKGSEAFF
J: TRBJ1-6; size: NA; D: NA; V: TRBV7-8; DNA: TGTGCCAGCAGCTTGAATAATGTAAGGGGAAGGAATTCACCCCTCCACTTT; CDR3: CASSLNNVRGRNSPLHF
J: TRBJ2-7; size: few; D: TRBD1; V: TRBV5-1; DNA: TGCGCCAGCAGCTTCGGACAGGGGGCGATCCACGAGCAGTACTTC; CDR3: CASSFGQGAIHEQYF
J: TRBJ2-1; size: NA; D: NA; V: TRBV5-4; DNA: TGTGCCAGCAGCTTGGCAGGGGACAATGAGCAGTTCTTC; CDR3: CASSLAGDNEQFF
J: TRBJ2-4; size: few; D: NA; V: TRBV4-2; DNA: TGTGCCAGCAGCCCTACTTCCGGTCGGGGGGCCAAAAACATTCAGTACTTC; CDR3: CASSPTSGRGAKNIQYF
J: TRBJ2-1; size: NA; D: TRBD2; V: TRBV7-9; DNA: TGTGCCAGCAGCTATAGCGGGGGGCCCTCCTACAATGAGCAGTTCTTC; CDR3: CASSYSGGPSYNEQFF
J: TRBJ2-3; size: medium-sized; D: TRBD2; V: TRBV9; DNA: TGTGCCAGCAGCGGAACCCGGAGGACTAGCGGGGCCATTAGCACAGATACGCAGTATTTT; CDR3: CASSGTRRTSGAISTDTQYF
J: TRBJ1-6; size: NA; D: NA; V: TRBV6-6; DNA: TGTGCCAGCAGTTACTCGAGTCCGGGGCGAAATTCACCCCTCCACTTT; CDR3: CASSYSSPGRNSPLHF
J: TRBJ1-1; size: NA; D: NA; V: TRBV5-5; DNA: TGTGCCAGCAGCTCGCTGCTCGGGACGGGTGAAGCTTTCTTT; CDR3: CASSSLLGTGEAFF
J: TRBJ2-7; size: NA; D: NA; V: TRBV2; DNA: TGTGCCAGCAGTTCGCCAAGTTCTACCTACGAGCAGTACTTC; CDR3: CASSSPSSTYEQYF
J: TRBJ1-1; size: NA; D: NA; V: TRBV9; DNA: TGTGCCAGCAGCGTTGGGGACGGGCAGCAGAACACTGAAGCTTTCTTT; CDR3: CASSVGDGQQNTEAFF
J: TRBJ2-7; size: NA; D: NA; V: TRBV27; DNA: TGTGCCAGCAGTTTAGGTATCGGGTCCTACGAGCAGTACTTC; CDR3: CASSLGIGSYEQYF
J: TRBJ2-7; size: few; D: TRBD1; V: TRBV5-1; DNA: TGCGCCAGCACCTGGATGACAGGGGGGCCCTACGAGCAGTACTTC; CDR3: CASTWMTGGPYEQYF
J: TRBJ2-3; size: NA; D: TRBD2; V: TRBV7-9; DNA: TGTGCCAGCTGGGAACTAGCGGGGGGAACTAGCACAGATACGCAGTATTTT; CDR3: CASWELAGGTSTDTQYF
J: TRBJ1-5; size: NA; D: NA; V: TRBV6-1; DNA: TGTGCCAGCAGTGGGCACGACGGGGGAGGCAATCAGCCCCAGCATTTT; CDR3: CASSGHDGGGNQPQHF
J: TRBJ2-7; size: NA; D: TRBD1; V: TRBV13; DNA: TGTGCCAGCAGCCTGGGGGACAGGGGAGGTGAGCAGTACTTC; CDR3: CASSLGDRGGEQYF
J: TRBJ1-2; size: NA; D: NA; V: TRBV10-3; DNA: TGTGCCGTAGGGGCGGAGTTCTCCTATGGCTACACCTTC; CDR3: CAVGAEFSYGYTF
J: TRBJ2-2; size: NA; D: NA; V: TRBV5-4; DNA: TGTGCCAGCAGACTACCCGCCGGGGAGCTGTTTTTT; CDR3: CASRLPAGELFF
J: TRBJ2-7; size: NA; D: TRBD1; V: TRBV25-1; DNA: TGTGCCAGCAGTGAAGGTGGGACAGCTCTCTACGAGCAGTACTTC; CDR3: CASSEGGTALYEQYF
J: TRBJ2-2; size: NA; D: TRBD2; V: TRBV9; DNA: TGTGCCAGCAGCTCCTCACTCGGGGGGGCGATGGGGGAGCTGTTTTTT; CDR3: CASSSSLGGAMGELFF